The text below deals with one T cell receptor beta chain. Germline loops: CDR1 LGHNA, CDR2 YNFKEQ. Trimming at V came to 0 bases and at J to 2 bases, leaving 7 bases not matched to a gene. The CDR3 extends over 19 amino acids. In the authors' workflow: How many nucleated cells were present was estimated from reference gene primer amplification. The protocol was immunoSEQ multiplex PCR, while the TCRdb copy is restricted to in-frame clones and leaves out a portion. The V and J calls and clone size come from that table; D and trimming were worked out from the DNA. Here the sample spans over 130,000 clones, roughly 90% being singletons. The data were taken from a study of blood T cell repertoires in COVID-19. Seattle patients were enrolled while actively infected and followed longitudinally.

V gene TRBV4-2 combines with J gene TRBJ2-1; 13 nucleotides line up with TRBD2. The sequence was collected from a human donor with COVID-19, enrolled during active disease. The donor label of this sample is uncertain. The specimen sequenced was peripheral blood. The CDR3 DNA sequence: TGTGCCAGCAGCCAAGATCCCGGACTAGCGGGGGAACCCTACAATGAGCAGTTCTTC. Residues: CASSQDPGLAGEPYNEQFF.